A single sample gave rise to the 27 T cell receptor beta chains below, sequenced in a study of cytomegalovirus exposure and HLA in healthy donors. It was with 60 Vbeta and 13 Jbeta primers that the PCR ran. Assay: immunoSEQ multiplex PCR; the TCRdb copy retains only in-frame clones and omits some. This sample has fewer than 250,000 clones, with 70% to 80% found just once. Sequenced sample: PBMCs. The receptors here all came from a woman in her twenties or thirties in good health and CMV-seropositive.

The V and J genes are TRBV5-5 and TRBJ1-2; TRBD1 agrees at 8 bases. This CDR3 contains 16 residues. V lost 3 bases to trimming and J lost 6 bases; unmatched junction nucleotides: 13. Germline V gives CDR1 SGHKS, CDR2 YYEKEE (reference sequence). CDR3 sequence reads: CASSSSPRQGSDGYTF. CDR3 coding DNA: TGTGCCAGCAGCTCTTCGCCTAGACAGGGGTCAGATGGCTACACCTTC.

The chain recombines TRBV5-4 with TRBJ2-2; TRBD1 is a possible D gene (5 bases). Trimming shortened V by 0 bases and J by 0 bases, and 9 bases separated the two germline ends. The CDR3 has 16 residues. Germline CDR1 SGHNT, CDR2 YYREEE (reference sequence). For the CDR3, the DNA is TGTGCCAGCAGCTTGGGCCGGACACCGAACACCGGGGAGCTGTTTTTT. Amino acid sequence: CASSLGRTPNTGELFF. The full variable domain, its missing parts supplied by reference TRBV5-4 and TRBJ2-2, is ETGVTQSPTHLIKTRGQQVTLRCSSQSGHNTVSWYQQALGQGPQFIFQYYREEENGRGNFPPRFSGLQFPNYSSELNVNALELDDSALYLCASSLGRTPNTGELFFGEGSRLTVL.

V usage is TRBV4-2 and J usage is TRBJ1-2; possibly TRBD1 for D (6 bases). The ends were cut back, 3 bases at V and 5 bases at J, with 13 bases in the middle. The V gene's germline CDR1 is LGHNA and CDR2 YNFKEQ. This CDR3 has 14 amino acids. The CDR3 DNA reads as TGTGCCAGCAGCCACGCCCCCGGGACATATGGCTACACCTTC. This sequence encodes CASSHAPGTYGYTF.

The J gene is TRBJ1-1, the V gene TRBV6-5; D is perhaps TRBD1 (6 bases). V was cut by 0 bases and J by 6 bases, with 14 bases left in between. CDR1 is MNHEY and CDR2 is SVGAGI in the germline V gene. The CDR3 length is 15 residues. The CDR3 coding sequence is TGTGCCAGCAGTTACTCGAGCTCTCAGGGGTCTGAAGCTTTCTTT. Its translation is CASSYSSSQGSEAFF.

This chain links TRBV5-1 with TRBJ2-7; D is perhaps TRBD2 (5 bases). The germline V and J ends were trimmed by 4 bases and 0 bases, with 14 bases remaining between them. Per germline, CDR1 SGHRS and CDR2 YFSETQ. There are 15 residues in the CDR3. CDR3 loop: CASSPEGTDSYEQYF. The CDR3 DNA reads TGCGCCAGCAGCCCCGAGGGCACAGACTCCTACGAGCAGTACTTC.

This chain connects TRBV7-2 to TRBJ1-2; TRBD1 matches 8 bases. This CDR3 is 16 amino acids long. Germline loops: CDR1 SGHTA, CDR2 FQGNSA. Unmatched junction bases numbered 12, after V lost 4 bases and J lost 5 bases. The CDR3: CASSSESQGVGYGYTF. In DNA form, the CDR3 reads TGTGCCAGCAGCTCAGAATCACAGGGGGTGGGTTATGGCTACACCTTC. Variable domain in full (rest from reference TRBV7-2 and TRBJ1-2): GAGVSQSPSNKVTEKGKDVELRCDPISGHTALYWYRQSLGQGLEFLIYFQGNSAPDKSGLPSDRFSAERTGGSVSTLTIQRTQQEDSAVYLCASSSESQGVGYGYTFGSGTRLTVV.

CDR3 in DNA: TGTGCCAGCAGCCCAAGTCGGGGGGTGTGGGATGAAAAACTGTTTTTT. Protein product: CASSPSRGVWDEKLFF. This rearrangement joins TRBV7-2 to TRBJ1-4, with D possibly matching TRBD1 (5 bases). The germline gives CDR1 SGHTA, CDR2 FQGNSA. The CDR3 contains 16 residues. The V end lost 5 bases, the J end lost 6 bases, and 19 bases lay between the germline ends.

This rearrangement joins TRBV13 to TRBJ2-5, with D perhaps matching TRBD1 (6 bases). The DNA end lines up better with TRBJ2-7; the J call may be wrong. Germline CDR1 PRHDT, CDR2 FYEKMQ (reference sequence). There are 12 residues in the CDR3. In DNA, the CDR3 is TGTGCCAGCAGTTCGACAGGTAACGAGCAGTACTTC. Protein sequence: CASSSTGNEQYF.

This clone occurred a few times. V is TRBV6-5 and J is TRBJ1-3, with 7 bases that match TRBD1. The CDR3 loop spans 12 amino acids. The junction had 0 bases not matched to a gene; V was cut back by 8 bases and J by 2 bases. CDR1 MNHEY and CDR2 SVGAGI come from the germline V gene. The CDR3: CASDRAGNTIYF. DNA of the CDR3: TGTGCCAGCGACAGGGCTGGAAACACCATATATTTT.

This rearrangement joins TRBV6-5 to TRBJ1-1; D may be TRBD1 (5 bases). V dropped 6 bases and J dropped 4 bases, with 15 bases sitting between them. CDR1 is MNHEY, CDR2 SVGAGI, per germline. This CDR3 comprises 14 residues. This chain's CDR3 is CASSRSGGGTEAFF. The CDR3, as DNA: TGTGCCAGCAGCCGTTCTGGGGGGGGCACTGAAGCTTTCTTT.

This clone appeared a few times. The chain has TRBV6-5 and TRBJ2-2; D perhaps matches TRBD1 (6 bases). Trimming removed 2 bases from V and 7 bases from J, with 17 bases in between. The CDR3 runs 16 residues. Germline CDR1 MNHEY, CDR2 SVGAGI. The CDR3 DNA reads TGTGCCAGCAGTTACGTCCTCGGGACATCTCTCGGGGAGCTGTTTTTT. Protein: CASSYVLGTSLGELFF.

The V and J genes are TRBV5-8 and TRBJ1-5; 7 positions match TRBD1. The length of the CDR3 is 13 residues. V shed 3 bases, J shed 7 bases, and the junction held 4 bases outside the gene matches. Germline values: CDR1 SGHTS, CDR2 YDEGEE. The CDR3 nucleotides read TGTGCCAGCAGCTCGACAGGGCGACAGCCCCAGCATTTT. It encodes CASSSTGRQPQHF.

This chain connects TRBV23-1 to TRBJ1-5, with 8 bases aligning to TRBD1. TRBV23-1 is identified as an open reading frame with a role that is uncertain. This CDR3 is 15 amino acids long. After removal of 11 bases from V and 0 bases from J, the junction contained 9 bases not matched to a gene. The CDR3 loop reads CAVDRAPYSNQPQHF. CDR3 DNA: TGCGCCGTGGACAGGGCTCCTTATAGCAATCAGCCCCAGCATTTT.

Regarding this clone: This sample includes further DNA sequences coding for the same CDR3. The rearrangement uses TRBV15 and TRBJ2-1; 7 nucleotides line up with TRBD2. The CDR3 runs 15 residues. Germline-derived CDR1 and CDR2 are LNHNV and YYDKDF (reference sequence). The V segment lost 3 bases and the J segment 1 base; nucleotides outside the gene matches: 3. CDR3 amino acids: CATSRGGSSYNEQFF. CDR3 nucleotides: TGTGCCACCAGCAGGGGCGGGAGTTCCTACAATGAGCAGTTCTTC.

The V call is TRBV18, the J call TRBJ2-3, with 9 bases identical to TRBD2. The CDR3 is 17 amino acids. Per the germline V gene, CDR1 is KGHSH and CDR2 is LQKENI. After removal of 4 bases from V and 0 bases from J, the junction contained 8 bases not matched to a gene. The CDR3 DNA reads as TGTGCCAGCTCACAACTAGCGGGCGGGAGTAGCACAGATACGCAGTATTTT. It specifies CASSQLAGGSSTDTQYF.

The V call is TRBV5-4, the J call TRBJ2-3, with TRBD1 as a possible D gene (6 bases). The CDR3 has 14 amino acids. Deletions cut 1 base from V and 4 bases from J, with 10 bases between. Per the germline V gene, CDR1 is SGHNT and CDR2 is YYREEE (reference sequence). CDR3 in DNA: TGTGCCAGCAGCTTGTCCCGACAGGCAGATACGCAGTATTTT. It is translated as CASSLSRQADTQYF.

This rearrangement joins TRBV23-1 to TRBJ1-5, with 7 bases identical to TRBD1. TRBV23-1 counts as an open reading frame of uncertain function. With V trimmed by 8 bases and J by 3 bases, 13 bases remained unmatched. CDR3 size: 16 residues. The CDR3 sequence: CASVEGGQQHNQPQHF. DNA of the CDR3: TGCGCCAGCGTCGAGGGGGGACAGCAACACAATCAGCCCCAGCATTTT.

V and J are TRBV9 and TRBJ2-2, with a possible D match to TRBD1 (5 bases). The CDR3 runs to 16 residues. Germline lookup yields CDR1 SGDLS and CDR2 YYNGEE. V shed 0 bases and J shed 2 bases, with 11 bases lying between them. The CDR3 spells CASSVGPGPNTGELFF. The CDR3 bases are TGTGCCAGCAGCGTAGGACCAGGGCCCAACACCGGGGAGCTGTTTTTT.

This chain links TRBV2 with TRBJ1-5; the D gene is possibly TRBD1 (5 bases). With 4 bases removed from V and 4 bases from J, the gap between germline ends came to 11 bases. CDR1 is SNHLY and CDR2 is FYNNEI in the germline V gene. This CDR3 spans 14 amino acids. The CDR3: CASSGTSRNQPQHF. The CDR3 DNA reads as TGTGCCAGCAGTGGGACATCAAGAAATCAGCCCCAGCATTTT.

This clone showed up just once. The rearrangement uses TRBV7-2 and TRBJ1-2; 11 nucleotides align to TRBD1. The J segment lost 3 bases and the V segment lost 3 bases, leaving 3 bases of the junction unmatched. Germline loops: CDR1 SGHTA, CDR2 FQGNSA. This CDR3 has 15 amino acids. The chain's CDR3 is CASSLGQGEYYGYTF. As DNA, the CDR3 is TGTGCCAGCAGCTTGGGACAGGGGGAGTACTATGGCTACACCTTC.

The J gene is TRBJ1-5, the V gene TRBV15; D not certain. The CDR3 runs to 14 residues. Germline CDR1 LNHNV, CDR2 YYDKDF (reference sequence). V dropped 1 base and J dropped 7 bases, with 11 bases sitting between them. This chain's CDR3 is CATSRGQAFQPQHF. DNA for the CDR3: TGTGCCACCAGCAGAGGGCAGGCTTTCCAGCCCCAGCATTTT.

V is TRBV4-1 and J is TRBJ2-5, with 9 positions matching TRBD2. V shed 4 bases and J 0 bases; nucleotides not matched to a gene: 6. The CDR3 loop spans 16 amino acids. Looked up from germline, CDR1 is MGHRA and CDR2 is YSYEKL. As DNA, the CDR3 is TGCGCCAGCAGCCCGCAGAGCGGGGGGTACCAAGAGACCCAGTACTTC. This translates into CASSPQSGGYQETQYF.

The chain combines TRBV10-3 with TRBJ1-4; maybe TRBD1 (5 bases). CDR1 is ENHRY and CDR2 is SYGVKD in the germline V gene. The CDR3 spans 13 residues. The V and J ends lost 6 bases and 8 bases respectively, with 13 bases between them. The CDR3 nucleotides read TGTGCCATCAGGAAGGGGATTGAGGAAAAACTGTTTTTT. Residues: CAIRKGIEEKLFF.

This sequence joins TRBV28 and TRBJ1-2, with D uncertain. The germline CDR1 and CDR2 sequences are MDHEN and SYDVKM. The CDR3 runs 12 residues. V shed 4 bases and J shed 5 bases, with 8 bases lying between them. The CDR3 DNA sequence: TGTGCCAGCAGTTCTACCTGGTATGGCTACACCTTC. This gives the protein CASSSTWYGYTF.

This sequence joins TRBV19 and TRBJ1-1; the D gene is possibly TRBD1 (5 bases). V shed 9 bases and J shed 1 base, with 12 bases lying between them. In germline, CDR1 is LNHDA, CDR2 SQIVND (reference sequence). There are 13 residues in the CDR3. The CDR3 loop is CASLKGSNTEAFF. The CDR3 nucleotides are TGTGCCAGCCTCAAGGGGTCGAACACTGAAGCTTTCTTT.

The rearrangement joins TRBV30 to TRBJ1-6; D gene uncertain. With 5 bases removed from V and 4 bases from J, the gap between germline ends came to 6 bases. The CDR3 is made up of 12 amino acids. Germline CDR1 is GTSNPN and CDR2 is SVGIG (reference sequence). The CDR3 region has the DNA TGTGCCTGGCAGAATTATAATTCACCCCTCCACTTT. Its protein is CAWQNYNSPLHF.

J is TRBJ2-2 and V is TRBV11-3; D remains unclear. This CDR3 has 14 amino acids. Trimming removed 4 bases from V and 0 bases from J, with 6 bases in between. Germline V gives CDR1 SGHNT, CDR2 YENEEA. The CDR3 nucleotides read TGTGCCAGCAGCTCGTCCGCGAACACCGGGGAGCTGTTTTTT. Protein sequence: CASSSSANTGELFF.